This T cell receptor beta chain originates from a study of cytomegalovirus exposure and HLA in healthy donors. Some clones are missing from TCRdb's copy, which holds only in-frame ones; the method was immunoSEQ multiplex PCR. This table has 250,000 or so clones, 85% to 90% appearing once. As concerns this clone: Antigen: not known. Compared with germline, one end of the junction differs, possibly owing to a read error.

General study findings and limits: Confirmation in vitro established that a few CMV-associated chains were specific for CMV antigens.

CDR3 length: 13 amino acids. In germline, CDR1 is MNHEY, CDR2 SVGAGI. V usage is TRBV6-5 and J usage is TRBJ1-4; 7 positions match TRBD1. The TCR was taken from a woman under 30 in good health and CMV-seronegative. The sample consisted of PBMCs. CDR3 coding DNA: TGTGCCAACAGTGACCCAGGGCAGGGGGAACTGTTTTTT. Its protein product is CANSDPGQGELFF.